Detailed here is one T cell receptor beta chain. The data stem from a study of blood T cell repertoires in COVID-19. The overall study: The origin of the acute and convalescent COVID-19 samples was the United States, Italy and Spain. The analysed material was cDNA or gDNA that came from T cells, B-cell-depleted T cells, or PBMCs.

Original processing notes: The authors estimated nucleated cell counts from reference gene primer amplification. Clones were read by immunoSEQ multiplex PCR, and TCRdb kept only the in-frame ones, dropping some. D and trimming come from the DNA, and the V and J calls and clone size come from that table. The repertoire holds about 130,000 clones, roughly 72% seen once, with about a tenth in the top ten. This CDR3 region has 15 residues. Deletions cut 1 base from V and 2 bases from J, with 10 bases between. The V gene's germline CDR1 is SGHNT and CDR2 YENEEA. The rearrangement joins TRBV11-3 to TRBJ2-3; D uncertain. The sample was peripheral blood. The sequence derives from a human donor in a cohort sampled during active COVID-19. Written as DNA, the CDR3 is TGTGCCAGCAGCTTAGGAGAGGTTCCCACAGATACGCAGTATTTT. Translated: CASSLGEVPTDTQYF.